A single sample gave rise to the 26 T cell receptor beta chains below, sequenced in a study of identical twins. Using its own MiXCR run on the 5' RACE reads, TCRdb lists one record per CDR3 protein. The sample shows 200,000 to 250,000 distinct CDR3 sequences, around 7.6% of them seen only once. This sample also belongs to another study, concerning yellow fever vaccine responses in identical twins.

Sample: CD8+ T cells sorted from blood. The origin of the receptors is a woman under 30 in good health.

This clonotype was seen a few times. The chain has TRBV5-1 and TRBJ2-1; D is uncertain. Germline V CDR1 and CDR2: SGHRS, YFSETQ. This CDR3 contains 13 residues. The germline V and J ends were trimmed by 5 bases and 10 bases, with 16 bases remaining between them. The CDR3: CASSRKPEIEQFF. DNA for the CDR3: TGCGCCAGCAGTCGGAAGCCCGAAATCGAGCAGTTCTTC. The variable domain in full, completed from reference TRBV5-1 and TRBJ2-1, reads KAGVTQTPRYLIKTRGQQVTLSCSPISGHRSVSWYQQTPGQGLQFLFEYFSETQRNKGNFPGRFSGRQFSNSRSEMNVSTLELGDSALYLCASSRKPEIEQFFGPGTRLTVL.

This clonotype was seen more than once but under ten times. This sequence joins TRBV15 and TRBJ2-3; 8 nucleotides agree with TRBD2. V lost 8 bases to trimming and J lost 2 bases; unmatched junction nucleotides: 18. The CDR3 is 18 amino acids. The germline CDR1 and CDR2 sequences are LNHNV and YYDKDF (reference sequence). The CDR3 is CATQSMAGTGGSTDTQYF. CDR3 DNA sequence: TGTGCCACCCAGTCTATGGCGGGAACGGGGGGGTCCACAGATACGCAGTATTTT. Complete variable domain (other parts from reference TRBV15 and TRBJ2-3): DAMVIQNPRYQVTQFGKPVTLSCSQTLNHNVMYWYQQKSSQAPKLLFHYYDKDFNNEADTPDNFQSRRPNTSFCFLDIRSPGLGDTAMYLCATQSMAGTGGSTDTQYFGPGTRLTVL.

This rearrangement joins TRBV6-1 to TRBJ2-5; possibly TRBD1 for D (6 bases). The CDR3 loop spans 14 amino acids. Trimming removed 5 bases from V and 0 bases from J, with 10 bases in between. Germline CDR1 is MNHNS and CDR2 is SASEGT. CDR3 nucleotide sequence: TGTGCCAGCAGTCAGCAGGGGAACCAAGAGACCCAGTACTTC. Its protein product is CASSQQGNQETQYF.

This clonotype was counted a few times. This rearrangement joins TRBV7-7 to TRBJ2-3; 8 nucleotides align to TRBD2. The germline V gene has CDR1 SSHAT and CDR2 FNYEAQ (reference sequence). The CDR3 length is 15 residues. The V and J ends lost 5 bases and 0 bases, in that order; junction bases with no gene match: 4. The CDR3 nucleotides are TGTGCCAGCAGCGTTAGCGGGGCTAGCACAGATACGCAGTATTTT. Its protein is CASSVSGASTDTQYF.

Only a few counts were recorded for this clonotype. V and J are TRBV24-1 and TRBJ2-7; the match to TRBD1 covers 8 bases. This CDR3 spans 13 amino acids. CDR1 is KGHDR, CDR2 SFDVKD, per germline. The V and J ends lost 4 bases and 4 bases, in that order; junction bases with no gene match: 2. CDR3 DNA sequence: TGTGCCACCAGTGACAGACAGGGGTACGAGCAGTACTTC. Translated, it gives CATSDRQGYEQYF.

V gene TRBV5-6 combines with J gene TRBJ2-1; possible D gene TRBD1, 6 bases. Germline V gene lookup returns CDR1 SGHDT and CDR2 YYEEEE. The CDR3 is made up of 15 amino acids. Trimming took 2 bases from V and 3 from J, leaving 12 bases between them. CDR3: CASSLGGSGYNEQFF. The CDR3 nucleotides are TGTGCCAGCAGCTTAGGGGGTTCGGGCTACAATGAGCAGTTCTTC. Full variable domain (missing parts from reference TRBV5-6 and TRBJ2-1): DAGVTQSPTHLIKTRGQQVTLRCSPKSGHDTVSWYQQALGQGPQFIFQYYEEEERQRGNFPDRFSGHQFPNYSSELNVNALLLGDSALYLCASSLGGSGYNEQFFGPGTRLTVL.

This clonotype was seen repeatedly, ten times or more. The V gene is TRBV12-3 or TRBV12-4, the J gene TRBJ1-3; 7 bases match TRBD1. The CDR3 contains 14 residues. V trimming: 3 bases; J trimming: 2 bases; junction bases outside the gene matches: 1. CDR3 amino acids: CASSLGQTGNTIYF. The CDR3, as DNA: TGTGCCAGCAGTTTGGGACAGACTGGAAACACCATATATTTT.

The CDR3 spells CSARDEFQKGGAAFF. The DNA for the CDR3 is TGCAGTGCTAGAGATGAGTTTCAGAAGGGAGGAGCAGCTTTCTTT. The V gene is TRBV20-1, the J gene TRBJ1-1, with no clear D. Germline lookup yields CDR1 DFQATT and CDR2 SNEGSKA (reference sequence). Trimming removed 0 bases from V and 10 bases from J, with 21 bases in between. The CDR3 extends over 15 amino acids.

CDR3 in DNA: TGTGCCAGCAGTCGTAGAGGGACTAGGGATGTCAATGAGCAGTTCTTC. The encoded protein is CASSRRGTRDVNEQFF. The chain has TRBV12-3 or TRBV12-4 and TRBJ2-1; 8 bases are a match to TRBD2. CDR3 length: 16 residues. V lost 5 bases, J lost 6 bases, and 12 bases stayed unmatched.

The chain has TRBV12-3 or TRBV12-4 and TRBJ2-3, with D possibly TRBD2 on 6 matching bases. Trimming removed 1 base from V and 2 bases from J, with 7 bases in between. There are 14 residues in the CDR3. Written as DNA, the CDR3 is TGTGCCAGCAGTTTAGGCGGGACCACAGATACGCAGTATTTT. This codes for CASSLGGTTDTQYF.

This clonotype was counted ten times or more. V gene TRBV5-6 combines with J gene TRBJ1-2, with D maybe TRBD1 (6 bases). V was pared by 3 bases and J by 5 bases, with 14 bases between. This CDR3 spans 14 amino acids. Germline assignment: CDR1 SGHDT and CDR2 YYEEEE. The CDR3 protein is CASSSYRVTYGYTF. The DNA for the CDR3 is TGTGCCAGCAGCTCTTACAGGGTTACATATGGCTACACCTTC. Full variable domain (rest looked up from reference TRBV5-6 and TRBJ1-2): DAGVTQSPTHLIKTRGQQVTLRCSPKSGHDTVSWYQQALGQGPQFIFQYYEEEERQRGNFPDRFSGHQFPNYSSELNVNALLLGDSALYLCASSSYRVTYGYTFGSGTRLTVV.

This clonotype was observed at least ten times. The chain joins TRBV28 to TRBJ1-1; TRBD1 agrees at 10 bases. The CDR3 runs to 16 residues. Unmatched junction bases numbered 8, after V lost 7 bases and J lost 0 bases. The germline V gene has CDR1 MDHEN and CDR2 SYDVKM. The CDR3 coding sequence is TGTGCCAGCACCACATCCGGACAGGGGGTGAACACTGAAGCTTTCTTT. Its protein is CASTTSGQGVNTEAFF.

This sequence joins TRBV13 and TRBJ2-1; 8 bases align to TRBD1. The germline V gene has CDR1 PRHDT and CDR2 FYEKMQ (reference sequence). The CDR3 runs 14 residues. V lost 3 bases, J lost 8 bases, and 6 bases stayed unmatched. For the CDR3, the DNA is TGTGCCAGCAGCTTCCAGGGGGCGTTGGATGAGCAGTTCTTC. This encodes CASSFQGALDEQFF.

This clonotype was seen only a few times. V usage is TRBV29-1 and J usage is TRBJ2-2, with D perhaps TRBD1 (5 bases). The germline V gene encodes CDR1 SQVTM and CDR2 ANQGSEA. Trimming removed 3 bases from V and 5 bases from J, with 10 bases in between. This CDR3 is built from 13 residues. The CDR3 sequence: CSVDAGLTGELFF. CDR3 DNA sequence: TGCAGCGTTGACGCAGGGTTAACCGGGGAGCTGTTTTTT.

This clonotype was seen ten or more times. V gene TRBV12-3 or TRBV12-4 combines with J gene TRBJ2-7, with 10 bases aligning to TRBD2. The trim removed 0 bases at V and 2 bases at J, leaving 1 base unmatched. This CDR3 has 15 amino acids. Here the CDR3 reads CASSLASGRAYEQYF. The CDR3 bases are TGTGCCAGCAGTTTAGCCAGCGGGAGGGCCTACGAGCAGTACTTC.

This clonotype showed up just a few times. The CDR3 is CATSRVGPPGNTEAFF. The CDR3 DNA reads as TGTGCCACCAGCAGAGTCGGCCCCCCGGGGAACACTGAAGCTTTCTTT. This chain joins TRBV15 and TRBJ1-1, with no clear D. The ends were cut back, 1 base at V and 1 base at J, with 13 bases in the middle. CDR1 LNHNV and CDR2 YYDKDF come from the germline V gene (reference sequence). The CDR3 runs 16 residues.

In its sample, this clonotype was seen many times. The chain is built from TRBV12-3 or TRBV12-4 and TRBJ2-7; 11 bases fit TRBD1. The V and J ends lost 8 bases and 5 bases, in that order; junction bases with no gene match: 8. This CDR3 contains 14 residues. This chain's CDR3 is CASQFGTGGDEQYF. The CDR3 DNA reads TGTGCCAGCCAGTTTGGGACAGGGGGGGACGAGCAGTACTTC.

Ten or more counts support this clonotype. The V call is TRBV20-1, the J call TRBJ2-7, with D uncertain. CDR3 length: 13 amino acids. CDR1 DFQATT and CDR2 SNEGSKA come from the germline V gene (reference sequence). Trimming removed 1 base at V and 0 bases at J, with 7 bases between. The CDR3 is CSARVWDSYEQYF. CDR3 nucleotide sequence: TGCAGTGCTAGAGTGTGGGACTCCTACGAGCAGTACTTC.

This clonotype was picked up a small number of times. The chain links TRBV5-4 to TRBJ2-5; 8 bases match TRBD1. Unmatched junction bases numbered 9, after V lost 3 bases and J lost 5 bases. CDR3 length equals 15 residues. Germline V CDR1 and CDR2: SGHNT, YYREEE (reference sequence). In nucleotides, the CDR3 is TGTGCCAGCAGCTCGTGGGGACAGGCTGAGGAGACCCAGTACTTC. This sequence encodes CASSSWGQAEETQYF.

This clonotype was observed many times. CDR3 amino acids: CASSLALVSSGGTDTQYF. CDR3 nucleotides: TGTGCCAGCAGTTTAGCGCTAGTGTCTAGCGGGGGAACAGATACGCAGTATTTT. V gene TRBV12-3 or TRBV12-4 combines with J gene TRBJ2-3; TRBD2 aligns across 10 bases. J was trimmed by 3 bases and V by 0 bases; bases with no gene match: 9. The CDR3 runs 18 residues.

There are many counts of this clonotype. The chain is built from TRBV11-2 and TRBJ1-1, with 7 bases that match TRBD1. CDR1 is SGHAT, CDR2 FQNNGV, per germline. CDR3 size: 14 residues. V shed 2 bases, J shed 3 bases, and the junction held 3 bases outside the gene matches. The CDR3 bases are TGTGCCAGCAGCTTATTAGGGGGCTACACTGAAGCTTTCTTT. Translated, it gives CASSLLGGYTEAFF.

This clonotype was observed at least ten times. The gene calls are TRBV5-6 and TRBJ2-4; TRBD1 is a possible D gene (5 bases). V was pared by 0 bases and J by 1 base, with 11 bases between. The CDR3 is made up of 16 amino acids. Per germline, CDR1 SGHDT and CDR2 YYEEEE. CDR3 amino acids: CASSLESGWAKNIQYF. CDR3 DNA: TGTGCCAGCAGCTTGGAGTCAGGGTGGGCCAAAAACATTCAGTACTTC.

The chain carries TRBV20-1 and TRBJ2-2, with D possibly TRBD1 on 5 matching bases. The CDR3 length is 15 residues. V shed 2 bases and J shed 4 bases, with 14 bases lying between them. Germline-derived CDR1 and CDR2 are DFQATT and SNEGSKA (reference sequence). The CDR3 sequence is CSARPETESTGELFF. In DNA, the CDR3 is TGCAGTGCTAGACCCGAGACAGAAAGCACCGGGGAGCTGTTTTTT.

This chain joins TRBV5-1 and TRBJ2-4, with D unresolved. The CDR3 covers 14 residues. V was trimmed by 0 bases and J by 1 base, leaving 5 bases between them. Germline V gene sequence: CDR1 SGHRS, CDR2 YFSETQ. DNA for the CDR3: TGCGCCAGCAGCTTGGGGGATGCCAAAAACATTCAGTACTTC. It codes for CASSLGDAKNIQYF.

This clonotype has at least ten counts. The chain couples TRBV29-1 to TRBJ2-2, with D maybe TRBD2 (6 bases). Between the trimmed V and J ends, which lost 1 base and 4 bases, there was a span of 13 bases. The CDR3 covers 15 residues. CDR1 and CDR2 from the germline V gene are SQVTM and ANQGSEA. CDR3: CSVEVRGMSTGELFF. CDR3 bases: TGCAGCGTTGAAGTGCGGGGTATGAGCACCGGGGAGCTGTTTTTT.

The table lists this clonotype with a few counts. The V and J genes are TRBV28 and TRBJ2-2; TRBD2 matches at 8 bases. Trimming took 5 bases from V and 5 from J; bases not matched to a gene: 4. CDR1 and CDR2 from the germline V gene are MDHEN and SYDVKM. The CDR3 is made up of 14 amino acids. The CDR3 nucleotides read TGTGCCAGCAGTGCGGGAGGTAGAACCGGGGAGCTGTTTTTT. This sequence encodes CASSAGGRTGELFF.